This T cell receptor (beta chain) was identified in a study of shared clonotypes between healthy human individuals. CDR3 size: 13 residues. Trimming pared 9 bases from V and 0 bases from J, leaving 10 bases between. CDR1 WNHNN and CDR2 SYGVQD come from the germline V gene (reference sequence). Assay: immunoSEQ multiplex PCR; the TCRdb copy retains only in-frame clones and omits some. The sample shows roughly 700,000 clones, about 74% of them seen only once. The V call is TRBV10-1, the J call TRBJ2-3; D could derive from TRBD1 or TRBD2 (5 bases each). This sequence was found in a woman aged 25 to 39 in good health. What was sequenced was memory CD4+ T cells sorted from blood. The subset denotes: CD45RA-negative fraction. The CDR3 sequence: CARLGGSTDTQYF. For the CDR3, the DNA is TGCGCCAGACTTGGGGGAAGCACAGATACGCAGTATTTT.